The 9 T cell receptor beta chains given below trace back to one sample, sequenced in a study of blood T cell repertoires in COVID-19. Some clones are missing from TCRdb's copy, which holds only in-frame ones; the method was immunoSEQ multiplex PCR. The sample yields roughly 100,000 clones, approximately 80% seen once. Sequencing was carried out using peripheral blood. These receptors were taken from a man in his fifties or sixties with acute or convalescent COVID-19.

The count of this clone is one. This chain links TRBV4-1 with TRBJ1-2, with 8 nucleotides matching TRBD1. The germline gives CDR1 MGHRA, CDR2 YSYEKL. Trimming removed 3 bases from V and 2 bases from J; junction bases left unmatched: 8. The CDR3 contains 16 residues. CDR3 bases: TGCGCCAGCAGCCACCCCGGACAGGGAACCAACTATGGCTACACCTTC. Protein: CASSHPGQGTNYGYTF.

This rearrangement joins TRBV9 to TRBJ2-7, with a weak D call TRBD1 (6 bases). V was clipped by 0 bases and J by 2 bases, with 9 bases between them. Germline-derived CDR1 and CDR2 are SGDLS and YYNGEE. CDR3 length equals 14 residues. In DNA, the CDR3 is TGTGCCAGCAGCGTAGCGGCAGGGGCCTACGAGCAGTACTTC. Amino acids: CASSVAAGAYEQYF.

Ten or more counts support this clone. J is TRBJ2-1 and V is TRBV5-1; 8 bases match TRBD1. Germline V gene sequence: CDR1 SGHRS, CDR2 YFSETQ. The CDR3 contains 14 residues. V trimming: 4 bases; J trimming: 6 bases; junction bases outside the gene matches: 6. CDR3 nucleotide sequence: TGCGCCAGCAGCCACGGACAGGGCGGCAATGAGCAGTTCTTC. It is translated as CASSHGQGGNEQFF.

The chain joins TRBV19 to TRBJ2-2, with no clear D. Germline V gene lookup returns CDR1 LNHDA and CDR2 SQIVND (reference sequence). V dropped 3 bases and J dropped 9 bases, with 14 bases sitting between them. This CDR3 is 14 amino acids long. In DNA, the CDR3 is TGTGCCAGTAGTATCGTCGATAGCAAGTGGGAGCTGTTTTTT. It encodes CASSIVDSKWELFF.

The chain recombines TRBV19 with TRBJ2-3, with 9 nucleotides matching TRBD2. V gave up 6 bases and J gave up 0 bases; unmatched junction bases: 1. Germline values: CDR1 LNHDA, CDR2 SQIVND (reference sequence). The CDR3 has 14 amino acids. The CDR3 region has the DNA TGTGCCAGTAGGACTAGCGGTAGCACAGATACGCAGTATTTT. It yields the protein CASRTSGSTDTQYF. Together with reference TRBV19 and TRBJ2-3, the CDR3 gives the full variable domain: DGGITQSPKYLFRKEGQNVTLSCEQNLNHDAMYWYRQDPGQGLRLIYYSQIVNDFQKGDIAEGYSVSREKKESFPLTVTSAQKNPTAFYLCASRTSGSTDTQYFGPGTRLTVL.

This chain uses TRBV5-5 with TRBJ1-5, with D perhaps matching TRBD1 (5 bases). Germline assignment: CDR1 SGHKS and CDR2 YYEKEE (reference sequence). V lost 4 bases and J lost 6, with 17 bases in between. This CDR3 comprises 15 residues. DNA for the CDR3: TGTGCCAGCAGCCCCGGAGGGGTTGGACTTCAGCCCCAGCATTTT. This encodes CASSPGGVGLQPQHF.

This chain links TRBV24-1 with TRBJ1-5; 9 positions match TRBD1. Germline V gene sequence: CDR1 KGHDR, CDR2 SFDVKD. The V and J ends lost 4 bases and 7 bases, in that order; junction bases with no gene match: 10. The CDR3 is 16 residues long. As DNA, the CDR3 is TGTGCCACCAGTGACCCCGGGACAGGGATCGGGCAGCCCCAGCATTTT. Its protein is CATSDPGTGIGQPQHF.

This clone was counted a single time. The chain links TRBV7-2 to TRBJ1-2; no reliable D call. The CDR3 loop spans 14 amino acids. Trimming removed 0 bases at V and 8 bases at J, with 13 bases between. Germline V CDR1 and CDR2: SGHTA, FQGNSA. The CDR3 protein is CASSLAMGWRGYTF. For the CDR3, the DNA is TGTGCCAGCAGCTTAGCGATGGGGTGGAGGGGCTACACCTTC.

V is TRBV7-8 and J is TRBJ2-7, with 9 bases aligning to TRBD2. J lost 6 bases, V lost 1 base, and 1 base had no gene match. CDR3 length: 13 residues. Germline assignment: CDR1 SGHVS and CDR2 FQNEAQ. The CDR3 DNA reads TGTGCCAGCAGCTTAGTAGCGGGAGCCGAGCAGTACGTC. This codes for CASSLVAGAEQYV.